A single sample gave rise to the 18 T cell receptor beta chains below, sequenced in a study of read filtering for tumor transcriptome and immune sequencing. This library used approximately 390 ng RNA and molecular barcoded adaptors spanning alpha/delta and beta/gamma chains. One entry per CDR3 protein, called by TCRdb with MiXCR from the reads. Among about 57,000 distinct CDR3 sequences listed, roughly 13% were seen once. The sample consisted of a population of CD138-negative cells sorted from bone marrow. The receptors here all came from a donor aged 40 or older with multiple myeloma.

At least ten counts were recorded for this clonotype. This chain joins TRBV20-1 and TRBJ1-5, with D possibly matching TRBD1 (5 bases). Trimming cost V 0 bases and J 0 bases, with 15 bases left between them. The V gene's germline CDR1 is DFQATT and CDR2 SNEGSKA (reference sequence). This CDR3 is built from 17 residues. CDR3 coding DNA: TGCAGTGCTAGAGATCCCACAGGACGATATAGCAATCAGCCCCAGCATTTT. This sequence encodes CSARDPTGRYSNQPQHF.

The sample holds a few counts of this clonotype. A read error may produce the germline difference seen at one junction end. This chain joins TRBV12-3 or TRBV12-4 and TRBJ1-1; the match to TRBD1 covers 8 bases. This CDR3 spans 18 amino acids. Here the CDR3 reads CASTQSQGAMGMNTGAFF. The DNA for the CDR3 is TGTGCCAGCACTCAGAGTCAGGGGGCAATGGGAATGAACACTGGAGCTTTCTTT.

The sample holds many counts of this clonotype. The chain links TRBV10-3 to TRBJ2-2; D possibly matches TRBD1 or TRBD2 (6 bases each). CDR3 length equals 16 residues. The V end was cut by 2 bases, the J end by 5 bases, with 15 bases between. Germline CDR1 reads ENHRY; CDR2 reads SYGVKD. The CDR3 is CAISEPRGLATGELFF. Here the CDR3 DNA reads TGTGCCATCAGTGAGCCCAGGGGCCTAGCGACCGGGGAGCTGTTTTTT.

This clonotype was seen repeatedly, ten times or more. The chain is built from TRBV29-1 and TRBJ2-1; TRBD2 might be the D (7 bases). The CDR3 has 14 residues. The germline V and J ends were trimmed by 8 bases and 4 bases, with 18 bases remaining between them. Per the germline V gene, CDR1 is SQVTM and CDR2 is ANQGSEA. The chain's CDR3 is CSSETGGIYNEQFF. The CDR3 DNA is TGCAGCTCCGAGACGGGGGGCATTTACAATGAGCAGTTCTTC.

This clonotype came up many times. The chain uses TRBV9 and TRBJ2-1; D gene unclear. V was trimmed by 0 bases and J by 9 bases, leaving 16 bases between them. CDR1 SGDLS and CDR2 YYNGEE come from the germline V gene. CDR3 length: 15 residues. The CDR3 here is CASSVAQDPYGEQFF. The CDR3 nucleotides read TGTGCCAGCAGCGTAGCCCAGGACCCCTACGGTGAGCAGTTCTTC.

This clonotype was counted many times. The chain carries TRBV5-4 and TRBJ2-3, with 9 positions matching TRBD2. The V segment lost 0 bases and the J segment 2 bases; nucleotides outside the gene matches: 4. Germline V gene data show CDR1 as SGHNT and CDR2 as YYREEE (reference sequence). This CDR3 is built from 16 residues. The CDR3: CASSLDLAGITDTQYF. The CDR3 DNA sequence: TGTGCCAGCAGCTTGGACCTAGCGGGGATCACAGATACGCAGTATTTT.

The V and J genes are TRBV20-1 and TRBJ2-2; the D gene is possibly TRBD2 (6 bases). The germline gives CDR1 DFQATT, CDR2 SNEGSKA (reference sequence). V was cut by 0 bases and J by 0 bases, with 8 bases left in between. This CDR3 spans 15 amino acids. The chain's CDR3 is CSARDAGPNTGELFF. The CDR3 region has the DNA TGCAGTGCTAGAGATGCGGGACCGAACACCGGGGAGCTGTTTTTT.

This chain joins TRBV20-1 and TRBJ1-2; maybe TRBD1 (6 bases). The CDR3 runs 15 residues. The germline CDR1 and CDR2 sequences are DFQATT and SNEGSKA (reference sequence). The ends were cut back, 6 bases at V and 3 bases at J, with 20 bases in the middle. CDR3 sequence: CSAQQGAWVHYGYTF. Here the CDR3 DNA reads TGCAGTGCGCAACAGGGTGCGTGGGTTCACTATGGCTACACCTTC.

This clonotype was seen ten or more times. This chain connects TRBV5-4 to TRBJ2-3, with D unresolved. The germline V and J ends were trimmed by 1 base and 0 bases, with 6 bases remaining between them. Germline CDR1 and CDR2: SGHNT and YYREEE (reference sequence). The CDR3 is 14 residues long. The CDR3 nucleotides read TGTGCCAGCAGCTTGCTGGTTAGCACAGATACGCAGTATTTT. Translation gives CASSLLVSTDTQYF.

The table lists this clonotype with many counts. The DNA of the CDR3 is TGCGCCAGCAGCTTGGACAGGGGTGACACCGGGGAGCTGTTTTTT. Protein sequence: CASSLDRGDTGELFF. J is TRBJ2-2 and V is TRBV5-1, with TRBD1 matching over 7 bases. From germline, CDR1 is SGHRS and CDR2 YFSETQ. The CDR3 loop spans 15 amino acids. V lost 0 bases to trimming and J lost 3 bases; unmatched junction nucleotides: 2.

The rearrangement links TRBV20-1 to TRBJ2-7, with D possibly matching TRBD2 (6 bases). CDR1 DFQATT and CDR2 SNEGSKA come from the germline V gene (reference sequence). The CDR3 covers 14 residues. V was clipped by 2 bases and J by 0 bases, with 11 bases between them. The CDR3 here is CSARFPGASYEQYF. The CDR3 region has the DNA TGCAGTGCTAGATTTCCGGGAGCCTCCTACGAGCAGTACTTC.

Only a few counts were recorded for this clonotype. The chain combines TRBV19 with TRBJ1-3; TRBD1 matches at 9 bases. Germline trimming cut 6 bases from V and 3 bases from J; bases unmatched to any gene: 6. The V gene's germline CDR1 is LNHDA and CDR2 SQIVND (reference sequence). The CDR3 sequence is 15 residues long. The CDR3: CASSRTGGGGNTIYF. DNA for the CDR3: TGTGCCAGTAGCCGAACAGGGGGCGGTGGAAACACCATATATTTT.

The V gene is TRBV3-1, the J gene TRBJ2-3, with D perhaps matching TRBD2 (6 bases). V dropped 3 bases and J dropped 2 bases, with 15 bases sitting between them. Germline assignment: CDR1 LGHDT and CDR2 YNNKEL (reference sequence). This CDR3 has 16 residues. CDR3 residues: CASSHVRGPITDTQYF. The CDR3 DNA sequence: TGTGCCAGCAGCCACGTGCGGGGTCCTATCACAGATACGCAGTATTTT.

This clonotype was seen many times. The chain joins TRBV25-1 to TRBJ1-1; D gene uncertain. This CDR3 is built from 14 residues. Germline V gene data show CDR1 as MGHDK and CDR2 as SYGVNS. Trimming removed 4 bases from V and 1 base from J, with 10 bases in between. CDR3 protein: CASSVREANTEAFF. The DNA for the CDR3 is TGTGCCAGCAGTGTCCGGGAAGCGAACACTGAAGCTTTCTTT.

This clonotype was seen repeatedly, ten times or more. V usage is TRBV12-5 and J usage is TRBJ1-2; D unresolved. The CDR3 sequence is 14 residues long. V lost 1 base and J 5 bases, leaving 11 bases between the germline ends. Germline CDR1 LGHNT, CDR2 FRNRAP. CDR3 protein: CASGLGLGYYGYTF. CDR3 sequence (DNA): TGTGCTAGTGGTTTGGGGCTGGGGTATTATGGCTACACCTTC.

This clonotype occurred many times. V usage is TRBV28 and J usage is TRBJ2-6, with 11 bases lining up with TRBD1. Trimming at V came to 5 bases and at J to 2 bases, leaving 2 bases not matched to a gene. The CDR3 has 16 amino acids. Germline V gene data show CDR1 as MDHEN and CDR2 as SYDVKM. The CDR3 loop reads CASSRTGGPGANVLTF. The CDR3 DNA sequence: TGTGCCAGCAGTCGGACAGGGGGCCCTGGGGCCAACGTCCTGACTTTC.

This clonotype has ten or more counts. One base separates it from a far larger clone, so it is likely a read error. The CDR3 loop is CASSPPRTGGHAQFF. The CDR3 nucleotides read TGTGCCAGCAGCCCTCCACGGACAGGCGGCCATGCGCAGTTCTTC. This chain uses TRBV11-3 with TRBJ2-1; 7 bases are shared with TRBD1. This CDR3 has 15 residues. The V and J ends lost 5 bases and 12 bases, in that order; junction bases with no gene match: 16. Germline V gene sequence: CDR1 SGHNT, CDR2 YENEEA.

In this sample, this clonotype turned up many times. This chain connects TRBV19 to TRBJ2-1; 9 bases are shared with TRBD2. The CDR3 is 14 residues long. J lost 9 bases, V lost 6 bases, and 9 bases had no gene match. Germline V gene lookup returns CDR1 LNHDA and CDR2 SQIVND (reference sequence). The CDR3 region is CASRVSGRSGEQFF. For the CDR3, the DNA is TGTGCCAGTAGAGTTAGCGGGAGATCGGGTGAGCAGTTCTTC.